This T cell receptor beta chain was found in a study of metastatic and nonmetastatic thyroid tumors. Overall study: Malignant thyroid and benign thyroid patients provided blood and tumor or nodule tissue whose repertoires were compared. The study's findings and limits: When malignant thyroid tumors were compared with benign nodules, TCR beta diversity was reportedly significantly higher in the malignant tumors. This held in both blood and tumor samples.

All patients reached thyroid surgery having received no treatment beforehand. This clone was recorded at least ten times. Its matching antigen is unknown. Under the authors' procedure: Building a distant-metastasis classifier for papillary thyroid cancer drew on CDR3 differences across clinicopathological groups. Using MiXCR, TCRdb re-called clones from the PCR reads. TCRdb's processing, not the authors' own work, is the source of the V and J calls. The repertoire holds roughly 93,000 clones, with over 9.5% as singletons. Trimming cost V 7 bases and J 4 bases, with 10 bases left between them. This CDR3 comprises 12 residues. The germline gives CDR1 MNHEY, CDR2 SVGEGT.

The TCR sequence derives from a female donor with papillary thyroid cancer or a benign thyroid nodule (not recorded which). Some clones in this sample may be carry-over from other donors' samples. The sample taken for sequencing was blood. The rearrangement links TRBV6-2 or TRBV6-3 to TRBJ1-1; D remains ambiguous. CDR3 in amino acids: CASKKGTTEAFF. DNA of the CDR3: TGTGCCAGCAAAAAAGGAACCACTGAAGCTTTCTTT.